This TCR beta chain originates from a study of T cells in women clearing cervical HPV infection. Study summary: Case blood was drawn a median about 23 weeks after lesion detection.

Cervical HPV DNA detected by MY09/MY11 PCR, typed by dot-blot. TCRdb's copy holds only in-frame clones and misses some; the assay was immunoSEQ multiplex PCR. The table for this sample gives tens of thousands of clones. Concerning this clone itself: The read ends 3 residues early relative to the CDR3; the germline J gene fills the gap.

This CDR3 has 14 residues. V gave up 8 bases and J gave up 1 base, with 15 bases separating them. The germline V gene has CDR1 KGHSH and CDR2 LQKENI. This sequence joins TRBV18 and TRBJ2-7; D might be TRBD1 (5 bases). Sequencing used blood buffy coat. This TCR derives from a woman aged 18-70 years with a cervical HPV16 infection that either progressed to CIN3+ or cleared (not recorded which). Incomplete CDR3 DNA: TGTGCCAGCGATCAGGGTGTTGGGTCCTACGAG. It encodes CASDQGVGSYE. The whole CDR3 protein is CASDQGVGSYEQYF.